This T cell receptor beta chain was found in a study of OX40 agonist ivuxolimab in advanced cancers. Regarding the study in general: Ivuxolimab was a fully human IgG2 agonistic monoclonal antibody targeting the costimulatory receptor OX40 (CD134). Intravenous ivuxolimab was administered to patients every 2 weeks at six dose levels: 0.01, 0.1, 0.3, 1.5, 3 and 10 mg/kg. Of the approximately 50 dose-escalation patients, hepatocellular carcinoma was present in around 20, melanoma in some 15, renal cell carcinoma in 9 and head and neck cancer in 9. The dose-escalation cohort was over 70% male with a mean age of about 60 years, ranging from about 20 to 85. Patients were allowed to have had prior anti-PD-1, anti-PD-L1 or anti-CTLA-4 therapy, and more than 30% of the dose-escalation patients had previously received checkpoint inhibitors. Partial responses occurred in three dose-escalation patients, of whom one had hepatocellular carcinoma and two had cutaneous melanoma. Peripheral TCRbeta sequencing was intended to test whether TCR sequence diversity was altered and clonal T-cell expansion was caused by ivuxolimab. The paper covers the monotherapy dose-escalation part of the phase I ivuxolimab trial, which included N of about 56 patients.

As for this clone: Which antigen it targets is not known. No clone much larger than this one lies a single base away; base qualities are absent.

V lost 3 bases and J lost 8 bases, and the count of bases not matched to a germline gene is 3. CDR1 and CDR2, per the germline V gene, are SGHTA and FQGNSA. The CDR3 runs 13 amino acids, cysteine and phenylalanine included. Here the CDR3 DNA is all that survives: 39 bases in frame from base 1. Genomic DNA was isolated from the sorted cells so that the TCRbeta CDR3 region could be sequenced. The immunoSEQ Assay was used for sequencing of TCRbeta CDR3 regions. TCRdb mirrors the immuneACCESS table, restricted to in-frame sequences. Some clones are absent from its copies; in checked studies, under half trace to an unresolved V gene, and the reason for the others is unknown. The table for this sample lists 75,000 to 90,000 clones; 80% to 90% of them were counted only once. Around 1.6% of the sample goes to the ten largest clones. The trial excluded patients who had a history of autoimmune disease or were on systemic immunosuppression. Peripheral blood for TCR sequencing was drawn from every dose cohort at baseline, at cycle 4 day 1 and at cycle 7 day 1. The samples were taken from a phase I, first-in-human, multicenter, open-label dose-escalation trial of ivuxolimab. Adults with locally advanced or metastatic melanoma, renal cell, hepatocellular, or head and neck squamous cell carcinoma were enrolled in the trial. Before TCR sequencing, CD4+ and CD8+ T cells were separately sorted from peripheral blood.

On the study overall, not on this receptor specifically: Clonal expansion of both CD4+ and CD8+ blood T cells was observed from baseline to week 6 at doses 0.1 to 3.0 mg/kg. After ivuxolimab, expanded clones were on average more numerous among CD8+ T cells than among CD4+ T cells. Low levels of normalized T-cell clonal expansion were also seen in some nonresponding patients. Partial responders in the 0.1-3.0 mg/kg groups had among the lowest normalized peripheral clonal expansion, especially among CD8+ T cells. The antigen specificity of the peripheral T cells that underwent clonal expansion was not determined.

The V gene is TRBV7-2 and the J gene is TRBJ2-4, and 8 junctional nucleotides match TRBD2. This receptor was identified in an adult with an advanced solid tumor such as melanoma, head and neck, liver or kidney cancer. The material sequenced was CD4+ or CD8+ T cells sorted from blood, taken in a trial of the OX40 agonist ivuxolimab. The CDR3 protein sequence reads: CASSLGLGYIQYF. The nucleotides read TGTGCCAGCAGCTTGGGACTAGGGTACATTCAGTACTTC.